This T cell receptor beta chain was profiled in a study of blood T cell repertoires in COVID-19. Study-level background: Sample material is recorded as cDNA or gDNA derived from T cells, B-cell-depleted T cells, or PBMCs.

Losses at the gene ends were 7 bases for V and 4 bases for J; bases not matched to a gene: 6. Germline V CDR1 and CDR2: SGDLS, YYNGEE. The CDR3 covers 13 residues. Authors' processing steps: From reference gene primer amplification, estimates of nucleated cell counts were derived. The data were produced by immunoSEQ multiplex PCR, yet TCRdb's version contains in-frame clones alone and is incomplete. V, J and clone size reflect that table, while D and trimming were determined from the DNA. This sample has 90,000 to 100,000 clones, with about 88% found just once. Sequencing input: peripheral blood. This chain connects TRBV9 to TRBJ2-3; TRBD2 matches 7 bases. The TCR comes from a man at least 80 years old with acute or convalescent COVID-19. CDR3 coding DNA: TGTGCCAGCCAAGAGCGGGATTCAGATACGCAGTATTTT. Translated, it gives CASQERDSDTQYF.